These T cell receptor beta chains were read from a single sample in a study of vaccination effects on CD4 cells after COVID-19. Their specific antigens are unknown. Assay used: immunoSEQ multiplex PCR; TCRdb lists only in-frame clones, some missing. In the table there are 30,000 to 35,000 clones, roughly two thirds of which are singletons. The starting material was CD4+ T cells from PBMCs cultured with HCoV-229E spike peptides, obtained before COVID-19 vaccination. These receptors all stem from a human donor who received a COVID-19 vaccine. CDR3s include the opening cysteine and the closing phenylalanine or tryptophan. D genes are given only for firm matches. For some rows the clone size is stated as once, few or many, or as a class when expanded; others skip it.

V gene	D gene	clone size	J gene	CDR3 DNA	CDR3 protein
TRBV5-4	NA	few	TRBJ1-3	TGTGCCAGCAGCCCTAGAAACGCGGGAAACACCATATATTTT	CASSPRNAGNTIYF
TRBV6-6	TRBD2	NA	TRBJ2-3	TGTGCCAGCAGTTACTCGCCGGGGGACTACACAGATACGCAGTATTTT	CASSYSPGDYTDTQYF
TRBV4-3	NA	NA	TRBJ1-1	TGCGCCAGCAGCCAAGATATGACGGCCAGTGAAGCTTTCTTT	CASSQDMTASEAFF
TRBV6-1	NA	NA	TRBJ1-3	TGTGCCAGCAGTGAGGGACAAGGCTCTGGAAACACCATATATTTT	CASSEGQGSGNTIYF
TRBV7-2	TRBD2	NA	TRBJ2-1	TGTGCCAGCAGCTCCCGACTAGCGGGAGACAATGAGCAGTTCTTC	CASSSRLAGDNEQFF
TRBV5-1	TRBD1	NA	TRBJ1-1	TGCGCCAGCAGCTTGATGGAGGCAGGGGGCAACACTGAAGCTTTCTTT	CASSLMEAGGNTEAFF
TRBV9	TRBD1	once	TRBJ1-3	TGTGCCAGCAGCATCCTATCGACAGGGACTGGAAACACCATATATTTT	CASSILSTGTGNTIYF
TRBV15	TRBD1	NA	TRBJ2-7	TGTGCCACCAGCAGCGCCGGGACAGTACCCTACGAGCAGTACTTC	CATSSAGTVPYEQYF
TRBV7-8	NA	NA	TRBJ2-5	TGTGCCAGCAGCCTCCCAGGGGAGACCCAGTACTTC	CASSLPGETQYF
TRBV2	NA	NA	TRBJ1-4	TGTGCCAGCAGTGAAGCCTCAGCGGTTAATGGGAAACTGTTTTTT	CASSEASAVNGKLFF
TRBV29-1	TRBD2	NA	TRBJ2-3	TGCAGCGTTGTGGCTAGCGGGGGGGCATCCACAGATACGCAGTATTTT	CSVVASGGASTDTQYF
TRBV5-1	NA	NA	TRBJ1-1	TGCGCCAGCAGCTTGGCCGCTCAGGCCACTGAAGCTTTCTTT	CASSLAAQATEAFF
TRBV5-1	TRBD1	NA	TRBJ1-2	TGCGCCAGCAGCTTGGACACAGGGGGCGGCTATGGCTACACCTTC	CASSLDTGGGYGYTF
TRBV9	TRBD1	few	TRBJ1-2	TGTGCCAGCAGCGTAGGTCGTCAGGGGGCCCTCTATGGCTACACCTTC	CASSVGRQGALYGYTF
TRBV29-1	TRBD1	NA	TRBJ1-1	TGCAGCGTTTCCAGGGGGGGGAACACTGAAGCTTTCTTT	CSVSRGGNTEAFF
TRBV4-2	TRBD2	NA	TRBJ2-1	TGTGCCAGCAGCCTCAGCACTAGCGGGATTTCCTACAATGAGCAGTTCTTC	CASSLSTSGISYNEQFF
TRBV7-9	NA	NA	TRBJ2-1	TGTGCCAGCAGCCAAGGAGGACGGGGGACCTCCTACAATGAGCAGTTCTTC	CASSQGGRGTSYNEQFF
TRBV5-8	TRBD2	NA	TRBJ2-1	TGTGCCAGTCCGGAGCGGGAGCGGGAGAACAATGAGCAGTTCTTC	CASPERERENNEQFF
TRBV5-6	NA	NA	TRBJ2-7	TGTGCCAGCACCCCGGACCGATCCTACGAGCAGTACTTC	CASTPDRSYEQYF
TRBV19	NA	NA	TRBJ1-5	TGTGCCAGTAGGGGGTCCGGTAGCAATCAGCCCCAGCATTTT	CASRGSGSNQPQHF
TRBV5-1	NA	NA	TRBJ1-3	TGCGCCAGCAGCCACGGACGGACCTCTGGAAACACCATATATTTT	CASSHGRTSGNTIYF
TRBV6-5	NA	few	TRBJ2-7	TGTGCCAGCAGTTTGGGCACTAGCTCCTACGAGCAGTACTTC	CASSLGTSSYEQYF
TRBV9	TRBD1	NA	TRBJ2-7	TGTGCCAGCAGCGTAGCCGGGGACAGGACAGCTTCCTACGAGCAGTACTTC	CASSVAGDRTASYEQYF
TRBV19	TRBD2	NA	TRBJ2-1	TGTGCCAGTAGTATGGAGGCTAGCGGGGGATACAATGAGCAGTTCTTC	CASSMEASGGYNEQFF
TRBV3-1/TRBV3-2	NA	NA	TRBJ1-3	TGTGCCAGCAGCCAAGAGGTGGTCCGGTCTGGAAACACCATATATTTT	CASSQEVVRSGNTIYF
TRBV19	NA	NA	TRBJ1-5	TGTGCCAGTAGTATAGTGGGCAATCAGCCCCAGCATTTT	CASSIVGNQPQHF
TRBV28	TRBD1	NA	TRBJ1-5	TGTGCCAGCAGTGAGGGACAGGGGGGTGGTCAGCCCCAGCATTTT	CASSEGQGGGQPQHF
TRBV5-4	NA	NA	TRBJ1-4	TGTGCCAGCAGCTCCGGACGGGGTGAGGGTGAAAAACTGTTTTTT	CASSSGRGEGEKLFF
TRBV20-1	TRBD1	NA	TRBJ1-2	TGCAGTGCTAGTCCGAACAGGGGTGGGGGTTATGGCTACACCTTC	CSASPNRGGGYGYTF
TRBV10-3	NA	NA	TRBJ1-5	TGTGCCATCAGTGAAAGGGGCAATCAGCCCCAGCATTTT	CAISERGNQPQHF
TRBV12-3/TRBV12-4	NA	NA	TRBJ2-7	TGTGCCAGCAGTCTGCCCGGCGAGCAGTACTTC	CASSLPGEQYF
TRBV18	TRBD2	NA	TRBJ2-1	TGTGCCAGCTCACCACCAAGCGGGAGGGATTACAATGAGCAGTTCTTC	CASSPPSGRDYNEQFF
TRBV5-1	NA	NA	TRBJ2-5	TGCGCCAGCAGCTTGGGCCAAGAGACCCAGTACTTC	CASSLGQETQYF
TRBV7-3	TRBD1	NA	TRBJ1-6	TGTGCCAGCAGCTTCTCCGACAGGGGCTCACCCCTCCACTTT	CASSFSDRGSPLHF
TRBV3-1/TRBV3-2	NA	NA	TRBJ2-2	TGTGCCAGCAGCCAACAAGGAGACGGGGAGCTGTTTTTT	CASSQQGDGELFF
TRBV27	TRBD1	NA	TRBJ2-7	TGTGCCAGCAGTTTTAGTAGGACAGGGCAATGGGGGGTTAGGTCCTACGAGCAGTACTTC	CASSFSRTGQWGVRSYEQYF
TRBV2	NA	few	TRBJ1-6	TGTGCCAGCAGTCCGTTACCTCAGTCACCCCTCCACTTT	CASSPLPQSPLHF
TRBV5-4	TRBD2	NA	TRBJ2-5	TGTGCCAGCAGCCCCGGGACTAGCGGCCGCCAAGAGACCCAGTACTTC	CASSPGTSGRQETQYF
TRBV27	TRBD1	once	TRBJ1-3	TGTGCCAGCAGTCCCTCCACGCAGAGACAGGGAACGGGAAACACCATATATTTT	CASSPSTQRQGTGNTIYF
TRBV28	NA	few	TRBJ1-2	TGTGCCAGCAGTGCTAGCAGGACTCCAGGCAATCGGAACTTC	CASSASRTPGNRNF
TRBV6-2/TRBV6-3	TRBD2	NA	TRBJ2-1	TGTGCCAGCAGTTCCCTGAAAGCGGGAGGAACCTACAATGAGCAGTTCTTC	CASSSLKAGGTYNEQFF
TRBV2	NA	once	TRBJ1-5	TGTGCCAGCAGTGAAGTCTGGGGCAATCAGCCCCAGCATTTT	CASSEVWGNQPQHF
TRBV4-3	NA	NA	TRBJ1-6	TGCGCCAGCAGCCAAGATTTCAGCCGTGGAAGACTCCACTTT	CASSQDFSRGRLHF
TRBV2	NA	NA	TRBJ2-5	TGTGCCAGCAGTAATTCGGAGACCCAGTACTTC	CASSNSETQYF
TRBV6-1	NA	NA	TRBJ2-5	TGTGCCAGCAGTGAACCAGGGGGGAGGACCCAGTACTTC	CASSEPGGRTQYF
TRBV28	TRBD2	NA	TRBJ2-1	TGTGCCAGCAGTTTAGCGGGACTAGTTTCTTATGAGCAGTTCTTC	CASSLAGLVSYEQFF
TRBV27	NA	NA	TRBJ2-7	TGTGCCAGCAGTGGGGGACGGCACTACGAGCAGTACTTC	CASSGGRHYEQYF
TRBV5-1	TRBD1	once	TRBJ1-2	TGCGCCAGCAGCTCTCCGGGACAGAGGCTGGATGGCTACACCTTC	CASSSPGQRLDGYTF
TRBV6-2/TRBV6-3	NA	NA	TRBJ2-1	TGTGCCAGCAGTTACTCGCCAATTTCTGGGGCCTACAATGAGCAGTTCTTC	CASSYSPISGAYNEQFF
TRBV4-1	TRBD2	NA	TRBJ2-7	TGCGCCAGCAGCCAACCGAGACTAGCGGGGAAGGCGATAGCCCACGAGCAGTACTTC	CASSQPRLAGKAIAHEQYF
TRBV9	TRBD2	NA	TRBJ2-1	TGTGCCAGCAGCCTAGCGGGGGGGCCAATAAGGTCCTACAATGAGCAGTTCTTC	CASSLAGGPIRSYNEQFF
TRBV7-2	TRBD2	NA	TRBJ2-2	TGTGCCAGCAGCCCCCGGACTAGCGGGAGAACCGGGGAGCTGTTTTTT	CASSPRTSGRTGELFF
TRBV2	TRBD1	NA	TRBJ1-4	TGTGCCAGCAGGAGACAGGGGGGAGCAACTAATGAAAAACTGTTTTTT	CASRRQGGATNEKLFF
TRBV6-5	NA	NA	TRBJ2-1	TGTGCCAGCAGCCCAAGCTGGGGGGATGAGCAGTTCTTC	CASSPSWGDEQFF
TRBV7-9	TRBD1	NA	TRBJ1-4	TGTGCCAGCAGCGGACAGGGGTCTAATGAAAAACTGTTTTTT	CASSGQGSNEKLFF
TRBV4-1	TRBD1	few	TRBJ1-2	TGCGCCAGCAGCCTCCCGACAGGGAGAACCCGTTTAACCTTC	CASSLPTGRTRLTF
TRBV3-1/TRBV3-2	TRBD1	NA	TRBJ2-1	TGTGCCAGCAGCCGGGGGAGAGGGACAGGGGTTCACAATGAGCAGTTCTTC	CASSRGRGTGVHNEQFF
TRBV28	NA	NA	TRBJ1-5	TGTGCCAGCAGTATTATGGTAGCAGGGCGGCAAAATCAGCCCCAGCATTTT	CASSIMVAGRQNQPQHF
TRBV3-1/TRBV3-2	TRBD2	NA	TRBJ2-7	TGTGCCAGCAGCCATCCGGGCGGGGGATACTACGAGCAGTACTTC	CASSHPGGGYYEQYF
TRBV5-5	TRBD1	few	TRBJ1-3	TGTGCCAGCAGCTGGACAGGCTCTGGAAACACCATATATTTT	CASSWTGSGNTIYF